Listed below are T cell receptor beta chains from one sample, sequenced in a study of blood T cells in healthy people across ages. A single record per CDR3 protein comes from TCRdb applying MiXCR to the 5' RACE reads. The table shows about a million distinct CDR3 sequences, with roughly two fifths occurring only once. Sequencing was done on a sample of blood. The receptors derive from a man in his late teens or twenties in good health. CDR3s include the opening cysteine and the closing phenylalanine or tryptophan. D genes are given only for firm matches. Not every row has a clone size; where given, it reads once, few, many or a size class.

D	V	J	size	DNA	CDR3
TRBD1	TRBV7-9	TRBJ1-5	few	TGTGCCAGCAGCCCTGGGGGACAGGGGGGCAATCAGCCCCAGCATTTT	CASSPGGQGGNQPQHF
NA	TRBV7-8	TRBJ2-7	NA	TGTGCCAACAGCTCGGACAGCCCCTACGAGCAGTACTTC	CANSSDSPYEQYF
NA	TRBV29-1	TRBJ1-1	NA	TGCAGCGTTGGGCGGGCCTTCGACCCTGAAGCTTTCTTT	CSVGRAFDPEAFF
NA	TRBV4-3	TRBJ2-1	NA	TGCGCCAGCAGCCAAGGGCGGGCTAGGCCTAATGAGCAGTTCTTC	CASSQGRARPNEQFF
NA	TRBV25-1	TRBJ1-6	once	TGTGCCACTAAGGACGGTGTCTTCCACTTT	CATKDGVFHF
NA	TRBV10-3	TRBJ2-7	once	TGTGCCATCTCCCGGGTGAAGCTAGCCGAGAGCTCCTACGAGCAGTACTTC	CAISRVKLAESSYEQYF
NA	TRBV28	TRBJ1-1	NA	TGTGCCGGCAGTTTAGCCGGGCAGAACACTGAAGCTTTCTTT	CAGSLAGQNTEAFF
TRBD2	TRBV20-1	TRBJ2-1	NA	TGCAGTGCCCCGCAAAGCGGGGGACTACAAGAGACCCAGTTCTTC	CSAPQSGGLQETQFF
NA	TRBV5-1	TRBJ2-5	NA	TGCGCCAGCACCCGGTTATTCGGGGAAGAGACCCAGTACTTC	CASTRLFGEETQYF
NA	TRBV7-2	TRBJ2-5	few	TGTGCCAGCAGCTTAATCCGGGACCAAGAGACCCAGTACTTC	CASSLIRDQETQYF
NA	TRBV4-1	TRBJ1-5	NA	TGCGCCAGCAGCCAATCCGGGGCGGGGCTGCGGCCCCAGCATTTT	CASSQSGAGLRPQHF
TRBD1	TRBV6-2/TRBV6-3	TRBJ1-4	NA	TGTGCCAGCAGGGGTCCGGGACAGGACGAGAACCATGAAAAACTGTTTTTT	CASRGPGQDENHEKLFF
NA	TRBV12-3/TRBV12-4	TRBJ2-3	NA	TGTGCCAGCACCTTTCGCGGAGTGAAAGCAGATACGCAGTATTTT	CASTFRGVKADTQYF
NA	TRBV11-2	TRBJ2-3	NA	TGTGCCAGCAGCCCTCGGGAGAATTACACAGATACGCAGTATTTT	CASSPRENYTDTQYF
NA	TRBV12-3/TRBV12-4	TRBJ2-3	NA	TGTGCCAGCAGGGCAGATGCGCAGTATTTC	CASRADAQYF
NA	TRBV2	TRBJ2-3	NA	TGTGCCAGCAGGGGAGGTACGAGGGGTACGCAGTATTTT	CASRGGTRGTQYF
NA	TRBV29-1	TRBJ2-1	many	TGCAGCGTTGAAGACAGGGCCGATGAGCAGTTCTTC	CSVEDRADEQFF
NA	TRBV7-2	TRBJ2-5	NA	TGTGCCAGCAGCGAAGGGGGACTAAGGGCATCGGAGACCCAGTACTTC	CASSEGGLRASETQYF